These 14 T cell receptor beta chains came from one sample sequenced in a study of long-term antiretroviral therapy in people with HIV. The assay used was immunoSEQ (version v3.0), run at survey level. Assay: immunoSEQ multiplex PCR; the TCRdb copy retains only in-frame clones and omits some. The sample records around 40,000 clones, 94% being singletons. Material: unsorted PBMCs, obtained 4.1 years after starting antiretroviral therapy. Receptor source: a woman in her forties or fifties with HIV.

The V gene is TRBV7-3, the J gene TRBJ2-7; possibly TRBD1 for D (7 bases). There are 13 residues in the CDR3. V lost 4 bases, J lost 5 bases, and 12 bases lay in between. Germline CDR1 is SGHTA and CDR2 is FQGTGA. The CDR3 DNA reads as TGTGCCAGCAGCTACAGGGGCGGGGACGAGCAGTACTTC. Amino acids: CASSYRGGDEQYF.

This clone appeared once. The CDR3 reads CASSISSENEQFF. The CDR3 DNA is TGTGCCAGTAGTATATCTAGCGAGAATGAGCAGTTCTTC. This chain uses TRBV19 with TRBJ2-1; tentatively, D is TRBD2 (6 bases). Per germline, CDR1 LNHDA and CDR2 SQIVND (reference sequence). CDR3 length equals 13 residues. Trimming took 2 bases from V and 7 from J, leaving 9 bases between them.

This clone was detected a few times. The J gene is TRBJ2-7, the V gene TRBV6-6; tentative D call: TRBD2 (5 bases). The CDR3 spans 11 residues. Per germline, CDR1 MNHNY and CDR2 SVGAGI (reference sequence). Deletions cut 6 bases from V and 5 bases from J, with 8 bases between. The CDR3 bases are TGTGCCAGCAGCCTCGGGGACGAGCAGTACTTC. Amino acid sequence: CASSLGDEQYF.

The chain joins TRBV4-1 to TRBJ2-3, with D tentatively TRBD1 or TRBD2 (5 bases each). V dropped 4 bases and J dropped 5 bases, with 13 bases sitting between them. CDR1 is MGHRA, CDR2 YSYEKL, per germline. This CDR3 region has 14 residues. This CDR3 is CASSPGMGVDTQYF. CDR3 DNA: TGCGCCAGCAGCCCCGGGATGGGGGTAGATACGCAGTATTTT.

The DNA for the CDR3 is TGTGCCAGCAGTGAAGAAGCGGGGGGCACTGAAGCTTTCTTT. Its translation is CASSEEAGGTEAFF. This chain links TRBV2 with TRBJ1-1, with D possibly TRBD1 on 5 matching bases. Germline V gives CDR1 SNHLY, CDR2 FYNNEI. V was clipped by 1 base and J by 4 bases, with 10 bases between them. The CDR3 is made up of 14 amino acids.

The gene calls are TRBV19 and TRBJ1-6, with D unresolved. Germline loops: CDR1 LNHDA, CDR2 SQIVND (reference sequence). The V end was cut by 0 bases, the J end by 0 bases, with 6 bases between. This CDR3 has 16 residues. The CDR3 here is CASSIDDLSYNSPLHF. CDR3 sequence (DNA): TGTGCCAGTAGTATAGACGACCTCTCCTATAATTCACCCCTCCACTTT.

The chain has TRBV6-6 and TRBJ1-1, with D maybe TRBD1 (6 bases). This CDR3 contains 14 residues. The V end was cut by 2 bases, the J end by 4 bases, with 11 bases between. Germline V lookup: CDR1 MNHNY, CDR2 SVGAGI (reference sequence). This chain's CDR3 is CASSYTGWATEAFF. CDR3 sequence (DNA): TGTGCCAGCAGTTACACAGGGTGGGCCACTGAAGCTTTCTTT.

The V and J genes are TRBV6-5 and TRBJ1-1, with D tentatively TRBD1 (5 bases). Germline-derived CDR1 and CDR2 are MNHEY and SVGAGI. Deletions cut 4 bases from V and 5 bases from J, with 17 bases between. The CDR3 covers 15 residues. The CDR3 DNA follows: TGTGCCAGCAGTTCACGGCGGGGGAGTGGTACTGAAGCTTTCTTT. Its translation is CASSSRRGSGTEAFF.

This CDR3 reads CASRERGSDRVALATDTQYF. CDR3 DNA sequence: TGTGCCAGCAGGGAAAGGGGCTCGGACAGGGTAGCGTTGGCGACAGATACGCAGTATTTT. The chain has TRBV6-1 and TRBJ2-3; TRBD1 agrees at 8 bases. This CDR3 is 20 amino acids long. The V segment lost 6 bases and the J segment 3 bases; nucleotides outside the gene matches: 23. Germline assignment: CDR1 MNHNS and CDR2 SASEGT.

J is TRBJ2-1 and V is TRBV5-4; D may correspond to TRBD1 or TRBD2 (6 bases each). V was pared by 3 bases and J by 2 bases, with 21 bases between. From germline, CDR1 is SGHNT and CDR2 YYREEE (reference sequence). The length of the CDR3 is 18 residues. This chain's CDR3 is CASSSPSPTRGAYNEQFF. The CDR3 nucleotides read TGTGCCAGCAGCTCCCCCTCGCCTACTAGGGGGGCCTACAATGAGCAGTTCTTC. The entire variable domain, with the rest obtained from reference TRBV5-4 and TRBJ2-1, is as follows: ETGVTQSPTHLIKTRGQQVTLRCSSQSGHNTVSWYQQALGQGPQFIFQYYREEENGRGNFPPRFSGLQFPNYSSELNVNALELDDSALYLCASSSPSPTRGAYNEQFFGPGTRLTVL.

The rearrangement links TRBV29-1 to TRBJ2-1, with D hard to call. CDR1 SQVTM and CDR2 ANQGSEA come from the germline V gene. The CDR3 extends over 14 amino acids. V was shortened by 1 base and J by 0 bases, with 7 bases between the two germline ends. The chain's CDR3 is CSVEGRNSYNEQFF. Written as DNA, the CDR3 is TGCAGCGTTGAAGGCCGAAACTCCTACAATGAGCAGTTCTTC.

The chain carries TRBV7-9 and TRBJ1-6, with D uncertain. V dropped 2 bases and J dropped 10 bases, with 9 bases sitting between them. This CDR3 is built from 13 residues. Germline assignment: CDR1 SEHNR and CDR2 FQNEAQ (reference sequence). This CDR3 is CASSLSGDSPLHF. In DNA, the CDR3 is TGTGCCAGCAGCTTATCGGGTGACTCACCCCTCCACTTT.

About this clone itself: At one of its ends the junction is not consistent with the germline gene, which may arise from a read error. The chain couples TRBV6-4 to TRBJ2-6; D gene uncertain. Germline CDR1 reads MRHNA; CDR2 reads SNTAGT. The CDR3 is 14 amino acids. The CDR3 sequence is CASIDGPGANVLTF. The CDR3 DNA is TGTGCCAGCATTGACGGGCCTGGGGCCAACGTCCTGACTTTC.

The chain employs TRBV29-1 and TRBJ2-5; 7 bases agree with TRBD2. From germline, CDR1 is SQVTM and CDR2 ANQGSEA. There are 14 residues in the CDR3. The trim removed 4 bases at V and 2 bases at J, leaving 7 bases unmatched. CDR3 sequence (DNA): TGCAGCGTTGCCAGACTAGCTGCGCAAGAGACCCAGTACTTC. Protein: CSVARLAAQETQYF.